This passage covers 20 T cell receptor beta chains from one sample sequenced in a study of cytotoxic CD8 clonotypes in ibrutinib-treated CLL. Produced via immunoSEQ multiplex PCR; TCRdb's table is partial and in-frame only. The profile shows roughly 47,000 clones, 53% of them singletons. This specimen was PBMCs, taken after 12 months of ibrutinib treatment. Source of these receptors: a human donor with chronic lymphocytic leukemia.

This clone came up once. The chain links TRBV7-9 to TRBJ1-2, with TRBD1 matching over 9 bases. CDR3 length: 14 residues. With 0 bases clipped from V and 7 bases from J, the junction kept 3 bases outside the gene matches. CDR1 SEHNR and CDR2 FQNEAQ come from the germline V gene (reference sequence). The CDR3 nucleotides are TGTGCCAGCAGCTTAGCGAGGGACAGGGCTGGCTACACCTTC. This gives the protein CASSLARDRAGYTF.

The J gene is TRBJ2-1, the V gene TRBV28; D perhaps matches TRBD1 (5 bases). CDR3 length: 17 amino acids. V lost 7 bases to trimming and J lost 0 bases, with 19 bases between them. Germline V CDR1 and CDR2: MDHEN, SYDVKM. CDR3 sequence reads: CASTSAGHPSSYNEQFF. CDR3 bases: TGTGCCAGCACTTCCGCCGGACACCCGAGCTCCTACAATGAGCAGTTCTTC.

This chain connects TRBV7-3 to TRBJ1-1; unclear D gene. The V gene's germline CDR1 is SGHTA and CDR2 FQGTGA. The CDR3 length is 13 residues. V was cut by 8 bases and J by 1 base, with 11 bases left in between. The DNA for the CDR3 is TGTGCCAGCGGTGCGGGAGGGAACACTGAAGCTTTCTTT. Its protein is CASGAGGNTEAFF.

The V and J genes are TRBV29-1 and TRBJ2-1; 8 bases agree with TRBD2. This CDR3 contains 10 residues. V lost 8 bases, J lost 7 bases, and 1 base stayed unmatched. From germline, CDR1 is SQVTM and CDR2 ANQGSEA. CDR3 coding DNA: TGCAGCAGCGGGGGTAATGAGCAGTTCTTC. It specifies CSSGGNEQFF.

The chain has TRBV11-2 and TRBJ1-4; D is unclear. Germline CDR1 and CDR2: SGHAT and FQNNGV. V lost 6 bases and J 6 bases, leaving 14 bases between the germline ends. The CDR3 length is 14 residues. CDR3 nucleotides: TGTGCCAGCAGTGGAAGGGTGGAGTATGAAAAACTGTTTTTT. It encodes CASSGRVEYEKLFF.

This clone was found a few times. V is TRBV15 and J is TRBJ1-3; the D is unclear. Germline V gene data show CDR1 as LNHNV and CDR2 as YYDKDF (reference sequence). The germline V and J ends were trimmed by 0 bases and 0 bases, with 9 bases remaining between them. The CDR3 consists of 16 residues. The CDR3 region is CATSRDLTYSGNTIYF. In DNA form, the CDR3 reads TGTGCCACCAGCAGAGATTTAACGTACTCTGGAAACACCATATATTTT.

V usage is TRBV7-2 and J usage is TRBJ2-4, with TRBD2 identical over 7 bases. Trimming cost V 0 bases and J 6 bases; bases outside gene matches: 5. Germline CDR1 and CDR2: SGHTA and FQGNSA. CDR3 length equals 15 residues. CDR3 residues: CASSLAVASGNIQYF. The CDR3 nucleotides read TGTGCCAGCAGCTTAGCGGTGGCTAGCGGAAACATTCAGTACTTC.

The CDR3 sequence: CASSRHRRTVNNEQFF. CDR3 in DNA: TGTGCCAGCAGCCGGCATAGGAGGACAGTAAACAATGAGCAGTTCTTC. The chain has TRBV14 and TRBJ2-1; D might be TRBD1 (6 bases). Germline V gives CDR1 SGHDN, CDR2 FVKESK. Trimming removed 4 bases from V and 5 bases from J, with 18 bases in between. The CDR3 sequence is 16 residues long.

The CDR3 is CASSVQGSGANVLTF. The CDR3 DNA reads as TGTGCCAGCAGCGTTCAGGGTTCTGGGGCCAACGTCCTGACTTTC. The genes are TRBV9 and TRBJ2-6; a possible D gene is TRBD1 (5 bases). Germline assignment: CDR1 SGDLS and CDR2 YYNGEE. V gave up 2 bases and J gave up 1 base, with 7 bases separating them. The CDR3 is made up of 15 amino acids.

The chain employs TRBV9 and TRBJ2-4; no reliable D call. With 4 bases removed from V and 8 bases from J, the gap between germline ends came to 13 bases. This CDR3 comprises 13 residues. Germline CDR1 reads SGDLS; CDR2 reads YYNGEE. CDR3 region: CASSPQVGDIQYF. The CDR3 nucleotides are TGTGCCAGCAGCCCGCAGGTTGGGGACATTCAGTACTTC.

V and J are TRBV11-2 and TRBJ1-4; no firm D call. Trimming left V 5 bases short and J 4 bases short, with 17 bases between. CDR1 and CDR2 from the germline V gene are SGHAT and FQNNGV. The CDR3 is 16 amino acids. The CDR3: CASSLLLTGGNEKLFF. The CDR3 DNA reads TGTGCCAGCAGCCTCCTGCTTACGGGAGGTAATGAAAAACTGTTTTTT.

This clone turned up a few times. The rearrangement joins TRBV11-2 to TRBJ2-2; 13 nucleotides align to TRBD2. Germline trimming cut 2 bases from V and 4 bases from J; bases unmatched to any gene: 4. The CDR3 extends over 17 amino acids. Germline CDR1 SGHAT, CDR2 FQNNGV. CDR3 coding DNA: TGTGCCAGCAGCTTAAGGACTAGCGGGAGTGGCACCGGGGAGCTGTTTTTT. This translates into CASSLRTSGSGTGELFF.

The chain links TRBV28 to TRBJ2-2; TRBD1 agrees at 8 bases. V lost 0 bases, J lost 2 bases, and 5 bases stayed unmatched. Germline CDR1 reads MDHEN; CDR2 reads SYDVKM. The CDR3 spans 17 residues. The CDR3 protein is CASSLWAGTGNTGELFF. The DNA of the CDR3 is TGTGCCAGCAGTTTATGGGCCGGGACAGGAAACACCGGGGAGCTGTTTTTT.

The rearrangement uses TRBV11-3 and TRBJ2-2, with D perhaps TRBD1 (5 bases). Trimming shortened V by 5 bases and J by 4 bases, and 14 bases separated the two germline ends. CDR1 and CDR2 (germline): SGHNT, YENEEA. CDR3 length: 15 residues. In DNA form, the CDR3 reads TGTGCCAGCAGCCCTAGAGCAGGGCTCACCGGGGAGCTGTTTTTT. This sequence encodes CASSPRAGLTGELFF. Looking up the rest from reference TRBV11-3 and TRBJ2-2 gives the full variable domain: EAGVVQSPRYKIIEKKQPVAFWCNPISGHNTLYWYLQNLGQGPELLIRYENEEAVDDSQLPKDRFSAERLKGVDSTLKIQPAELGDSAVYLCASSPRAGLTGELFFGEGSRLTVL.

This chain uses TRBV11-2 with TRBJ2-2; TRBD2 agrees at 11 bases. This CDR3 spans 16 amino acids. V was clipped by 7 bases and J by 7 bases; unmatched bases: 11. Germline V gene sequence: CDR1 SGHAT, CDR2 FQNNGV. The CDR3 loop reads CASTSWTSGSSGELFF. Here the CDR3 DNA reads TGTGCCAGCACGAGCTGGACTAGCGGGTCCAGCGGGGAGCTGTTTTTT.

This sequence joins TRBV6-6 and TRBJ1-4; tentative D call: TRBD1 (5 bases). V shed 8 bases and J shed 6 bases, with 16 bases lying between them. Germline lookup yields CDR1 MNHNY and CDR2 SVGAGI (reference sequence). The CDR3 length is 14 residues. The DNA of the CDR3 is TGTGCCAGCTCTGACAGCTTGGGCGATGAAAAACTGTTTTTT. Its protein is CASSDSLGDEKLFF.

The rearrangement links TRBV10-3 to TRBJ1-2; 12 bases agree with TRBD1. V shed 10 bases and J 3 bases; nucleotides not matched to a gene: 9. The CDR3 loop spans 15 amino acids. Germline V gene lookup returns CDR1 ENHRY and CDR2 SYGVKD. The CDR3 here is CATILGTGGYYGYTF. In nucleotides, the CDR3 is TGTGCCACCATCCTGGGGACAGGGGGCTACTATGGCTACACCTTC.

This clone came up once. CDR3 region: CASQTGGDNYEQYF. CDR3 sequence (DNA): TGTGCCAGCCAGACAGGGGGCGACAACTACGAGCAGTACTTC. The V call is TRBV28, the J call TRBJ2-7; 10 bases align to TRBD1. CDR3 size: 14 residues. The germline CDR1 and CDR2 sequences are MDHEN and SYDVKM. The J segment lost 3 bases and the V segment lost 8 bases, leaving 7 bases of the junction unmatched. Full variable domain (missing parts from reference TRBV28 and TRBJ2-7): DVKVTQSSRYLVKRTGEKVFLECVQDMDHENMFWYRQDPGLGLRLIYFSYDVKMKEKGDIPEGYSVSREKKERFSLILESASTNQTSMYLCASQTGGDNYEQYFGPGTRLTVT.

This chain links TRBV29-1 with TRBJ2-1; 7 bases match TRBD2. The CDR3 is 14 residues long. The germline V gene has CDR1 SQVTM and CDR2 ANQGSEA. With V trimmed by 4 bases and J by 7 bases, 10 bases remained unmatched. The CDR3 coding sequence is TGCAGCGTTGGTGGGAGGGCCGGGTTTAATGAGCAGTTCTTC. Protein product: CSVGGRAGFNEQFF.

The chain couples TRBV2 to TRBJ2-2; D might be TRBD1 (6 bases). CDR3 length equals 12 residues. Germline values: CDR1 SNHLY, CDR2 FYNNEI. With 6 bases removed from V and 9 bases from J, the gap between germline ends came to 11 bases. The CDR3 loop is CASSKQGRELFF. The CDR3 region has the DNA TGTGCCAGCAGCAAACAGGGCCGGGAGCTGTTTTTT.